These 28 T cell receptor beta chains were all obtained from the same sample, sequenced in a study of glioma-infiltrating T cells after dendritic cell vaccination. Data came from immunoSEQ multiplex PCR; TCRdb stores just in-frame clones and leaves some out. The data hold approximately 36,000 clones, with around 80% observed a single time. This specimen consisted of blood, obtained before dendritic cell vaccination. The receptors derive from a human donor with glioblastoma.

V gene TRBV5-1 combines with J gene TRBJ1-1, with a weak D call TRBD1 (5 bases). The V and J ends lost 8 bases and 2 bases respectively, with 13 bases between them. Germline assignment: CDR1 SGHRS and CDR2 YFSETQ. This CDR3 comprises 13 residues. CDR3 region: CASQPGANTEAFF. CDR3 DNA sequence: TGCGCCAGTCAACCTGGGGCAAACACTGAAGCTTTCTTT.

This chain joins TRBV19 and TRBJ1-5; the D is unclear. Between the trimmed V and J ends, which lost 7 bases and 4 bases, there was a span of 17 bases. The CDR3 is 15 amino acids. The V gene's germline CDR1 is LNHDA and CDR2 SQIVND (reference sequence). For the CDR3, the DNA is TGTGCCAGTAACCCGATGAGGGCAGCTAATCAGCCCCAGCATTTT. It specifies CASNPMRAANQPQHF.

This chain links TRBV4-2 with TRBJ1-5, with 7 nucleotides matching TRBD1. The CDR3 is 19 residues long. Trimming cost V 1 base and J 0 bases; bases outside gene matches: 12. Germline CDR1 and CDR2: LGHNA and YNFKEQ. Here the CDR3 DNA reads TGTGCCAGCAGCCAAGTGGGAATGGGGACAGTCCTTAGCAATCAGCCCCAGCATTTT. This gives the protein CASSQVGMGTVLSNQPQHF.

This clone has just one count. The chain uses TRBV5-1 and TRBJ2-1, with 10 bases identical to TRBD1. V lost 0 bases, J lost 7 bases, and 7 bases stayed unmatched. The CDR3 sequence is 16 residues long. CDR1 is SGHRS, CDR2 YFSETQ, per germline. CDR3 coding DNA: TGCGCCAGCAGCTTGGGAGAGGGGACAGGGGTGAATGAGCAGTTCTTC. Residues: CASSLGEGTGVNEQFF.

The chain links TRBV11-2 to TRBJ2-5, with 8 bases lining up with TRBD2. From germline, CDR1 is SGHAT and CDR2 FQNNGV. The CDR3 extends over 19 amino acids. Trimming cost V 1 base and J 1 base; bases outside gene matches: 14. CDR3 coding DNA: TGTGCCAGCAGCTTAGGGGGCGTAGGACTAGCCGATACCCAAGAGACCCAGTACTTC. Translating it yields CASSLGGVGLADTQETQYF.

The rearrangement joins TRBV19 to TRBJ2-1; 7 bases match TRBD2. Germline loops: CDR1 LNHDA, CDR2 SQIVND (reference sequence). Trimming took 2 bases from V and 9 from J; bases not matched to a gene: 7. The CDR3 sequence is 14 residues long. The CDR3 bases are TGTGCCAGTAGTATAAGACTAGCCCCCGCTGAGCAGTTCTTC. It translates to CASSIRLAPAEQFF.

The chain uses TRBV4-1 and TRBJ2-1; 7 bases align to TRBD1. Germline V gene sequence: CDR1 MGHRA, CDR2 YSYEKL. V lost 0 bases to trimming and J lost 0 bases; unmatched junction nucleotides: 2. CDR3 length: 16 amino acids. The DNA for the CDR3 is TGCGCCAGCAGCCAAGAGACAGGGCGCTCCTACAATGAGCAGTTCTTC. Protein: CASSQETGRSYNEQFF.

This clone occurred once. The chain uses TRBV11-2 and TRBJ2-1; D gene ambiguous. The CDR3 consists of 12 residues. The V and J ends lost 5 bases and 5 bases respectively, with 7 bases between them. Germline CDR1 and CDR2: SGHAT and FQNNGV. The CDR3 spells CASSPSHNEQFF. In nucleotides, the CDR3 is TGTGCCAGCAGCCCGAGCCACAATGAGCAGTTCTTC.

The V call is TRBV5-4, the J call TRBJ2-3, with 10 positions matching TRBD2. Germline V gene lookup returns CDR1 SGHNT and CDR2 YYREEE (reference sequence). Germline trimming cut 2 bases from V and 2 bases from J; bases unmatched to any gene: 5. The CDR3 contains 16 residues. The CDR3 loop reads CASSFPSGGHTDTQYF. Written as DNA, the CDR3 is TGTGCCAGCAGCTTTCCTAGCGGGGGACACACAGATACGCAGTATTTT. The entire variable domain, with the rest obtained from reference TRBV5-4 and TRBJ2-3, is as follows: ETGVTQSPTHLIKTRGQQVTLRCSSQSGHNTVSWYQQALGQGPQFIFQYYREEENGRGNFPPRFSGLQFPNYSSELNVNALELDDSALYLCASSFPSGGHTDTQYFGPGTRLTVL.

J is TRBJ1-5 and V is TRBV30; 7 nucleotides line up with TRBD1. The V and J ends lost 5 bases and 2 bases, in that order; junction bases with no gene match: 6. The CDR3 spans 14 residues. Germline V CDR1 and CDR2: GTSNPN, SVGIG (reference sequence). CDR3 in amino acids: CAWDTGQGNQPQHF. In DNA form, the CDR3 reads TGTGCCTGGGACACCGGACAGGGCAATCAGCCCCAGCATTTT.

The rearrangement uses TRBV5-1 and TRBJ2-7; the match to TRBD1 covers 7 bases. Germline V gene sequence: CDR1 SGHRS, CDR2 YFSETQ. The CDR3 spans 14 residues. The V gene end was trimmed by 6 bases and the J gene end by 5 bases; junction bases not matched to a gene: 11. CDR3 DNA sequence: TGCGCCAGCACCCCGGGACAGATAGTTGACGAGCAGTACTTC. Translating it yields CASTPGQIVDEQYF.

V and J are TRBV2 and TRBJ2-3; no firm D call. Looked up from germline, CDR1 is SNHLY and CDR2 is FYNNEI. V lost 8 bases, J lost 1 base, and 13 bases lay in between. The CDR3 covers 14 residues. The CDR3 coding sequence is TGTGCCAGCCAAGCACTCTACGGCACAGATACGCAGTATTTT. This translates into CASQALYGTDTQYF.

The rearrangement joins TRBV6-5 to TRBJ1-1; no firm D call. Germline V gives CDR1 MNHEY, CDR2 SVGAGI. This CDR3 comprises 14 residues. Deletions cut 4 bases from V and 0 bases from J, with 9 bases between. The chain's CDR3 is CASSFLGVNTEAFF. The CDR3 region has the DNA TGTGCCAGCAGTTTCCTCGGGGTGAACACTGAAGCTTTCTTT.

The chain couples TRBV5-1 to TRBJ1-2, with D tentatively TRBD1 (6 bases). V gave up 0 bases and J gave up 0 bases, with 12 bases separating them. This CDR3 has 16 residues. The V gene's germline CDR1 is SGHRS and CDR2 YFSETQ. The CDR3 bases are TGCGCCAGCAGCTTGGGGTCAGGGGCGCCTAACTATGGCTACACCTTC. It translates to CASSLGSGAPNYGYTF.

This sequence joins TRBV10-2 and TRBJ2-7, with D uncertain. The V and J ends lost 3 bases and 5 bases respectively, with 17 bases between them. The CDR3 runs 15 residues. Germline assignment: CDR1 WSHSY and CDR2 SAAADI. CDR3 nucleotide sequence: TGCGCCAGCAGTGAACCTTACGGTTCTCCGGACGAGCAGTACTTC. This gives the protein CASSEPYGSPDEQYF.

The J gene is TRBJ1-4, the V gene TRBV29-1; 7 nucleotides align to TRBD1. Germline values: CDR1 SQVTM, CDR2 ANQGSEA. The V and J ends lost 6 bases and 8 bases, in that order; junction bases with no gene match: 9. The CDR3 runs 13 residues. The CDR3 loop reads CSVGTAPWEKLFF. Written as DNA, the CDR3 is TGCAGCGTAGGGACAGCCCCTTGGGAAAAACTGTTTTTT. Full variable domain (rest looked up from reference TRBV29-1 and TRBJ1-4): SAVISQKPSRDICQRGTSLTIQCQVDSQVTMMFWYRQQPGQSLTLIATANQGSEATYESGFVIDKFPISRPNLTFSTLTVSNMSPEDSSIYLCSVGTAPWEKLFFGSGTQLSVL.

V is TRBV5-4 and J is TRBJ2-7; D perhaps matches TRBD2 (6 bases). Per germline, CDR1 SGHNT and CDR2 YYREEE (reference sequence). V was cut by 4 bases and J by 3 bases, with 14 bases left in between. The CDR3 length is 14 residues. The CDR3 here is CASSPPGTVYEQYF. The DNA of the CDR3 is TGTGCCAGCAGCCCGCCCGGGACTGTCTACGAGCAGTACTTC.

This rearrangement joins TRBV27 to TRBJ2-1; D possibly corresponds to TRBD2 (7 bases). This CDR3 region has 16 residues. Germline-derived CDR1 and CDR2 are MNHEY and SMNVEV (reference sequence). V lost 9 bases to trimming and J lost 3 bases, with 21 bases between them. CDR3 amino acids: CASTPGGGADYNEQFF. DNA for the CDR3: TGTGCCAGTACCCCGGGGGGCGGGGCAGACTACAATGAGCAGTTCTTC.

V and J are TRBV28 and TRBJ1-6; 7 positions agree with TRBD1. V lost 6 bases, J lost 3 bases, and 5 bases stayed unmatched. Germline V gives CDR1 MDHEN, CDR2 SYDVKM. The CDR3 covers 15 residues. The CDR3, as DNA: TGTGCCAGCAGCCCGGACAGGATCTATAATTCACCCCTCCACTTT. Translating gives CASSPDRIYNSPLHF.

The CDR3 nucleotides are TGTGCCAGCAGTAAACCGGGTACATCTGGGACCCAGTACTTC. Its translation is CASSKPGTSGTQYF. The rearrangement joins TRBV25-1 to TRBJ2-5; D not resolved. Germline V gene lookup returns CDR1 MGHDK and CDR2 SYGVNS. The V and J ends lost 5 bases and 7 bases respectively, with 17 bases between them. The length of the CDR3 is 14 residues.

The CDR3 DNA is TGTGCCAGCAGTTACGATACAAGGACAGGGAGGGAGACCCAGTACTTC. This encodes CASSYDTRTGRETQYF. The chain combines TRBV6-5 with TRBJ2-5; 8 bases are a match to TRBD1. V shed 2 bases and J 5 bases; nucleotides not matched to a gene: 10. The CDR3 extends over 16 amino acids. CDR1 MNHEY and CDR2 SVGAGI come from the germline V gene.

The genes are TRBV7-9 and TRBJ1-6; D gene ambiguous. Per the germline V gene, CDR1 is SEHNR and CDR2 is FQNEAQ (reference sequence). The CDR3 consists of 12 residues. V dropped 4 bases and J dropped 15 bases, with 13 bases sitting between them. In DNA, the CDR3 is TGTGCCAGCAGCTACGAGAGAAGAGGCCTCCACTTT. It specifies CASSYERRGLHF.

The chain combines TRBV7-6 with TRBJ2-1; the match to TRBD2 covers 7 bases. This CDR3 spans 13 amino acids. Germline CDR1 is SGHVS and CDR2 is FNYEAQ. V was pared by 5 bases and J by 5 bases, with 3 bases of the junction left unmatched. CDR3 nucleotide sequence: TGTGCCAGCAGCGCTAGCGGAAACAATGAGCAGTTCTTC. Amino acid sequence: CASSASGNNEQFF.

The rearrangement uses TRBV23-1 and TRBJ2-3, with TRBD2 matching 13 bases. TRBV23-1 is assigned to the ORF class and has an uncertain function. The CDR3 totals 17 residues. Trimming removed 4 bases from V and 2 bases from J; junction bases left unmatched: 6. CDR3 DNA: TGCGCCAGCAGTCCTGGGACTAGCGGGGTTAACACAGATACGCAGTATTTT. Protein: CASSPGTSGVNTDTQYF.

This clone has only one observation. The J gene is TRBJ1-5, the V gene TRBV28, with 8 positions matching TRBD1. The trim removed 5 bases at V and 4 bases at J, leaving 10 bases unmatched. The CDR3 runs to 16 residues. The germline gives CDR1 MDHEN, CDR2 SYDVKM. CDR3 in amino acids: CASSRPPQGGNQPQHF. Here the CDR3 DNA reads TGTGCCAGCAGTCGACCCCCACAGGGGGGGAATCAGCCCCAGCATTTT. The entire variable domain, with the rest obtained from reference TRBV28 and TRBJ1-5, is as follows: DVKVTQSSRYLVKRTGEKVFLECVQDMDHENMFWYRQDPGLGLRLIYFSYDVKMKEKGDIPEGYSVSREKKERFSLILESASTNQTSMYLCASSRPPQGGNQPQHFGDGTRLSIL.

This rearrangement joins TRBV6-4 to TRBJ2-2; 11 bases line up with TRBD1. V dropped 2 bases and J dropped 4; count of bases not matched to a gene: 0. CDR3 length: 15 residues. Germline CDR1 is MRHNA and CDR2 is SNTAGT. The DNA of the CDR3 is TGTGCCAGCAGTGACGGGACAGGGGGCACCGGGGAGCTGTTTTTT. This encodes CASSDGTGGTGELFF.

The chain joins TRBV5-6 to TRBJ1-1; D is ambiguous. Germline V gene data show CDR1 as SGHDT and CDR2 as YYEEEE. CDR3 length: 18 amino acids. V dropped 3 bases and J dropped 3 bases, with 24 bases sitting between them. The CDR3, as DNA: TGTGCCAGCAGCTACAAATCCGCAACCCCAGGCCCCTACACTGAAGCTTTCTTT. Translated, it gives CASSYKSATPGPYTEAFF.

V is TRBV2 and J is TRBJ2-5, with 10 positions matching TRBD2. The CDR3 consists of 15 residues. The germline V gene encodes CDR1 SNHLY and CDR2 FYNNEI. The V gene end was trimmed by 5 bases and the J gene end by 5 bases; junction bases not matched to a gene: 8. CDR3 bases: TGTGCCAGCAGTCCTAGCGGGGGTATTTGGGAGACCCAGTACTTC. Amino acids: CASSPSGGIWETQYF.